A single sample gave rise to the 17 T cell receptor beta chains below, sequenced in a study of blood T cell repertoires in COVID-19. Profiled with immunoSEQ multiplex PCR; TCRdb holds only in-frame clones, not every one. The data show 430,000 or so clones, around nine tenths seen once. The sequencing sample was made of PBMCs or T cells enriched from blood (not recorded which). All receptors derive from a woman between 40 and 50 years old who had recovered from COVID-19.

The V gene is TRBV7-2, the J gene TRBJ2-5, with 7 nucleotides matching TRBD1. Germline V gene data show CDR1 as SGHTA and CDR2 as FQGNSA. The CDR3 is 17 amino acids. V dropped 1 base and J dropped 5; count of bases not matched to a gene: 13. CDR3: CASSLVWAGGFGETQYF. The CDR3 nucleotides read TGTGCCAGCAGCTTAGTCTGGGCAGGGGGATTCGGGGAGACCCAGTACTTC.

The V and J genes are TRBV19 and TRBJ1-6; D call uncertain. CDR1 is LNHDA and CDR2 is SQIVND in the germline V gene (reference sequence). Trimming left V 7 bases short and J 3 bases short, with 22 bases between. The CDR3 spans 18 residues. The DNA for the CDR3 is TGTGCCAGTAATCCTCGAGGAGGGCCCGGCTTCTATAATTCACCCCTCCACTTT. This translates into CASNPRGGPGFYNSPLHF.

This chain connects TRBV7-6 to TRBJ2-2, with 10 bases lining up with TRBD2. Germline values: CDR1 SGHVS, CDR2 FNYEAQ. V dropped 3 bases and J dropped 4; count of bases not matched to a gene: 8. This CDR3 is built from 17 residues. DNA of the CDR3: TGTGCCAGCAGCTTCCGAGCGGGAGGGCCGAGCACCGGGGAGCTGTTTTTT. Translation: CASSFRAGGPSTGELFF.

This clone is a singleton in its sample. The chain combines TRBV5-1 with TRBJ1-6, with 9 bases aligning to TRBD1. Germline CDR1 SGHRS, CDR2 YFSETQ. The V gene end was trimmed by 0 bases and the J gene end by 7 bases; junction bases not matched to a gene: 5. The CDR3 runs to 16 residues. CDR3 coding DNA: TGCGCCAGCAGCTTGGCCGTAGGACAGGGGAATTCACCCCTCCACTTT. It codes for CASSLAVGQGNSPLHF.

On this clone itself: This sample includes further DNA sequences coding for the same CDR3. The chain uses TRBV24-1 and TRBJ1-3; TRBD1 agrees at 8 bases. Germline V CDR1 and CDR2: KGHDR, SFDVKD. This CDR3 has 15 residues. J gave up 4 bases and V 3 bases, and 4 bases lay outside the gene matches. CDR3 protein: CATSDPGGSGNTIYF. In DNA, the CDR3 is TGTGCCACCAGTGATCCAGGGGGCTCGGGAAACACCATATATTTT.

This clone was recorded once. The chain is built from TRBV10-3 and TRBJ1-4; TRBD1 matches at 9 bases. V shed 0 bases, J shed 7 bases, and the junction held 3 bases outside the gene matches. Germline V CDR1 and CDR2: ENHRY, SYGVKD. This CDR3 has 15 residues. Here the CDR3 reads CAISESGQGVEKLFF. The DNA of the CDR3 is TGTGCCATCAGTGAGTCGGGACAGGGTGTTGAAAAACTGTTTTTT.

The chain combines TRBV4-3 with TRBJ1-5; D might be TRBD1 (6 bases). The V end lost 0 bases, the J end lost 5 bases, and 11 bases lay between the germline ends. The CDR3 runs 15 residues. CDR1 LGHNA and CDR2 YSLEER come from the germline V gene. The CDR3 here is CASSQDGRGDQPQHF. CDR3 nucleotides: TGCGCCAGCAGCCAAGATGGCAGGGGAGATCAGCCCCAGCATTTT.

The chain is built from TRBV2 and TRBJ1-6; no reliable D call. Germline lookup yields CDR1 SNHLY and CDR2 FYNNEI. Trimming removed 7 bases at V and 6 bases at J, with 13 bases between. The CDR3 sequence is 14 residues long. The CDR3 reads CASNLRGGNSPLHF. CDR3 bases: TGTGCCAGCAATCTACGAGGAGGTAATTCACCCCTCCACTTT.

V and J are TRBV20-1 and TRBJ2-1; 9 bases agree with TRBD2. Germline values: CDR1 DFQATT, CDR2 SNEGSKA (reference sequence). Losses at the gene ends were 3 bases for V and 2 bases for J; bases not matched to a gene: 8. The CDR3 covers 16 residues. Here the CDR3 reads CSASVVLAGPYNEQFF. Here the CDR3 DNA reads TGCAGTGCTAGTGTCGTTCTAGCGGGACCCTACAATGAGCAGTTCTTC.

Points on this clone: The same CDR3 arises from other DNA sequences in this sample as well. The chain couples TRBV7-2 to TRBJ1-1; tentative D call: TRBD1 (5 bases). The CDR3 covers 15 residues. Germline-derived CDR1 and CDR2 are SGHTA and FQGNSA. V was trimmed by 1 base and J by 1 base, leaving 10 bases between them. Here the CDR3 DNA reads TGTGCCAGCAGCTTAGGACCTGGGGCGAACACTGAAGCTTTCTTT. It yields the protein CASSLGPGANTEAFF.

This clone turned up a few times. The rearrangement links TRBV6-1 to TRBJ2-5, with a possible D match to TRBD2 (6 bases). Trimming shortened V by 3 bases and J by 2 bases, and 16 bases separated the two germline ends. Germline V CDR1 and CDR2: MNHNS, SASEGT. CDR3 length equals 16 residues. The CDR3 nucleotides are TGTGCCAGCAGTGATGGGGCGGGACGGTTTCAAGAGACCCAGTACTTC. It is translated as CASSDGAGRFQETQYF.

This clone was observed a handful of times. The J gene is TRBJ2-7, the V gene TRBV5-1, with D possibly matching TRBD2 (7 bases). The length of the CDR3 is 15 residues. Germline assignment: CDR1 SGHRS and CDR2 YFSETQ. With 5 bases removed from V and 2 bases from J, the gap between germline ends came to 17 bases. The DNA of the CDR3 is TGCGCCAGCAGAACGGAGGGGGGGCTCCCCTACGAGCAGTACTTC. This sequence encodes CASRTEGGLPYEQYF. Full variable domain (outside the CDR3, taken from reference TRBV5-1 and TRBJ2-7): KAGVTQTPRYLIKTRGQQVTLSCSPISGHRSVSWYQQTPGQGLQFLFEYFSETQRNKGNFPGRFSGRQFSNSRSEMNVSTLELGDSALYLCASRTEGGLPYEQYFGPGTRLTVT.

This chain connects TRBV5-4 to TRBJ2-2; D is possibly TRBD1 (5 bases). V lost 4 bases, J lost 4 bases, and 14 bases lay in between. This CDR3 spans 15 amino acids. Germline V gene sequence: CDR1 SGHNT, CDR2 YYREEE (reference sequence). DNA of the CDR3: TGTGCCAGCAGCCGGGCCAGGGTAGGCACCGGGGAGCTGTTTTTT. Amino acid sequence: CASSRARVGTGELFF.

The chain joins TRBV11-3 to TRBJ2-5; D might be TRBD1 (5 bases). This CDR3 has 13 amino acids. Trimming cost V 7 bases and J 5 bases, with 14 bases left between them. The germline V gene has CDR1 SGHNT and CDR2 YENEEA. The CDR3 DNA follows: TGTGCCAGCAAATTCCCAGGGTTTGAGACCCAGTACTTC. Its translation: CASKFPGFETQYF.

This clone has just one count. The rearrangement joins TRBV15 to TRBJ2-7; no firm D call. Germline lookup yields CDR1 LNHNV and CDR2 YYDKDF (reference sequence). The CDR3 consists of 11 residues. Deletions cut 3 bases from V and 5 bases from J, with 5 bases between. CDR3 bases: TGTGCCACCAGCAGCGAGGACGAGCAGTACTTC. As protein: CATSSEDEQYF.

CDR3 loop: CASSDRTSGSGFYEQYF. As DNA, the CDR3 is TGTGCCAGCAGTGACCGGACTAGCGGGAGTGGTTTTTACGAGCAGTACTTC. The chain has TRBV28 and TRBJ2-7; 13 bases line up with TRBD2. Germline V gives CDR1 MDHEN, CDR2 SYDVKM. The CDR3 has 17 residues. The J segment lost 4 bases and the V segment lost 5 bases, leaving 11 bases of the junction unmatched.

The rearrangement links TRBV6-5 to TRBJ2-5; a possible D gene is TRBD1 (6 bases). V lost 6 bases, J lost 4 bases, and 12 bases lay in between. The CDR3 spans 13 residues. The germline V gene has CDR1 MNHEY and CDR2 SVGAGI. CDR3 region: CASSHTGRETQYF. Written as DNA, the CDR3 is TGTGCCAGCAGCCATACAGGGCGAGAGACCCAGTACTTC.